Each of the 3 T cell receptor beta chains below was sequenced from the same sample in a study of shared clonotypes between healthy human individuals. TCRdb's table, derived via immunoSEQ multiplex PCR, lists solely in-frame clones and lacks some. Among 98,000 or so clones, over 65% were seen once, and the ten largest hold about 24%. Sequenced input: memory CD8+ T cells sorted from blood. Subset defined: CD45RO+ cells pooled with CCR7-negative TemRA cells. The source of these receptors is a woman aged 25 to 39 in good health.

This sequence joins TRBV13 and TRBJ2-1; 7 bases map to TRBD1. CDR3 length: 16 amino acids. The germline gives CDR1 PRHDT, CDR2 FYEKMQ (reference sequence). Unmatched junction bases numbered 6, after V lost 1 base and J lost 3 bases. The CDR3 bases are TGTGCCAGCAGCTTAGCTGCCAGGGGGTTCTACAATGAGCAGTTCTTC. Translating it yields CASSLAARGFYNEQFF.

The chain uses TRBV7-2 and TRBJ2-3, with 10 bases matching TRBD2. This CDR3 spans 17 amino acids. V lost 1 base and J lost 3; bases outside the gene matches: 7. Germline CDR1 and CDR2: SGHTA and FQGNSA. CDR3 DNA: TGTGCCAGCAGCTTAGAGGCTAGCGGGAGTTCTACAGATACGCAGTATTTT. The encoded protein is CASSLEASGSSTDTQYF. Full variable domain (missing parts from reference TRBV7-2 and TRBJ2-3): GAGVSQSPSNKVTEKGKDVELRCDPISGHTALYWYRQSLGQGLEFLIYFQGNSAPDKSGLPSDRFSAERTGGSVSTLTIQRTQQEDSAVYLCASSLEASGSSTDTQYFGPGTRLTVL.

The genes are TRBV19 and TRBJ1-6; D remains ambiguous. This CDR3 region has 13 residues. The V end lost 8 bases, the J end lost 10 bases, and 15 bases lay between the germline ends. Germline-derived CDR1 and CDR2 are LNHDA and SQIVND (reference sequence). CDR3 DNA sequence: TGTGCCAGTCGGTTGACGTCGAGCTCACCCCTCCACTTT. Amino acid sequence: CASRLTSSSPLHF.